The source of this T cell receptor (beta chain) is a study of CD8+ T cells in alopecia areata listed by TCRdb under 2018. The study in broad terms: The study used high-throughput TCRbeta sequencing to examine T cell clonal expansion in alopecia areata, in both the C3H/HeJ mouse model and human patients. In humans, TCRbeta sequencing was performed on scalp tissue and on sorted CD4+ and CD8+ peripheral blood T cells from healthy controls and from patients with patchy or totalis/universalis alopecia areata. RNA came from the PAXgene miRNA kit for fixed scalp, the miRNeasy kit for PBMCs, and the RNeasy kit for mouse skin. Clonality in the scalp was compared among normal scalp (n=4), patchy alopecia areata scalp (n=8), and alopecia totalis/universalis scalp (n=8). Amplification of TCRbeta CDR3 regions was done by immunoSEQ multiplex PCR using 35 Vbeta forward primers and 13 Jbeta reverse primers. Study-wide findings and limitations: TCR sequences shared between patients were less clear than in mice, possibly partly because of HLA diversity in the patient population. Unlike mouse skin, which is dominated by gammadelta T cells, normal human skin has resident alphabeta T cells that are also sequenced, and this complicates analysis of the scalp TCR repertoire. Compared with normal scalp, lesional scalp, particularly in alopecia totalis/universalis, had higher clonality and more expanded CD8+ clones, which suggests antigenic drive.

Library preparation employed the immunoSEQ multiplex PCR assay. RNA was extracted from all samples and reverse transcribed into cDNA, which served as template for TCR sequencing. SuperScript III was used to make first-strand cDNA, primed with a 2:1 mix of oligo-dT and random hexamers. A synthetic immune receptor repertoire was used to gauge amplification bias, and whatever bias remained was removed computationally. The paper's processing steps were these. Raw reads were preprocessed for error removal, and CDR3 was defined according to IMGT conventions as running from the conserved cysteine to phenylalanine. Clonality was computed as 1 minus the Shannon entropy, with the entropy normalized by log2 of the number of productive unique TCRs. CD4 or CD8 identity of scalp clones was inferred by cross-referencing scalp TCRbeta sequences with sorted blood CD4 and CD8 repertoires. TCRdb limited this immuneACCESS table to in-frame rearrangements with V and J called. A share of clones is missing; checked studies link under half to unresolved V genes, and the rest is unexplained. V, J and clone size were drawn from that table, and D and trimming were deduced from the DNA. Here the sample has roughly 100,000 clones; 55% occur a single time. Of the sample, around 9% is held by the ten largest clones.

PBMCs were isolated by density centrifugation and stained for CD3, CD4 and CD8, after which CD4+ and CD8+ T cells were sorted on a FACSAria. Unaffected controls provided scalp biopsies and blood samples. CDR1 and CDR2, per the germline V gene, are SQVTM and ANQGSEA. The CDR3, from cysteine to phenylalanine, totals 13 residues. The DNA shown is the 39-base CDR3, in frame from base 1. Ends trimmed: V by 6 bases, J by 4 bases; bases unmatched to a gene: 7. A note on this clone: The antigen this receptor binds is unknown. Base qualities are not recorded, but no much larger clone differs from it by a single base.

Sequencing was performed on CD4+ T cells sorted from blood. Recombination linked TRBV29-1 to TRBJ2-5; 8 of the junction bases match TRBD2. The source is a human donor in good health. Here is the DNA: TGCAGCGTCGGGACTAGGTCCCGAGAGACCCAGTACTTC. Translated, it gives CSVGTRSRETQYF.